The 9 T cell receptor beta chains reported below all come from one sample, sequenced in a study of neurological immune-mediated disorders. TCRdb redid the calling of the 5' RACE reads with MiXCR, one entry per CDR3 protein. The sample has tens of thousands of distinct CDR3 sequences; around 10% are singletons. The time point: longitudinal time-point 2. What was sequenced was PBMCs. Source of these receptors: a man aged 25-40 years in good health.

The sample holds many counts of this clonotype. The CDR3 nucleotides read TGTGCCAGCAGCCCGGGCCGTAGACTTGGAAACACCATATATTTT. Amino acids: CASSPGRRLGNTIYF. This sequence joins TRBV7-2 and TRBJ1-3, with D uncertain. CDR1 is SGHTA, CDR2 FQGNSA, per germline. Between the trimmed V and J ends, which lost 5 bases and 3 bases, there was a span of 14 bases. The CDR3 is made up of 15 amino acids.

This clonotype was recorded at least ten times. The V and J genes are TRBV6-5 and TRBJ1-1; D remains unclear. This CDR3 is built from 14 residues. Germline V gene data show CDR1 as MNHEY and CDR2 as SVGAGI. V was cut by 5 bases and J by 0 bases, with 10 bases left in between. The CDR3 nucleotides are TGTGCCAGCAGTGTTGGGAGAATGAACACTGAAGCTTTCTTT. Translation gives CASSVGRMNTEAFF.

This clonotype appeared many times. The gene calls are TRBV6-2 or TRBV6-3 and TRBJ2-5; D gene unclear. V was pared by 2 bases and J by 0 bases, with 4 bases between. The germline CDR1 and CDR2 sequences are MNHEY and SVGEGT. The CDR3 sequence is 13 residues long. The CDR3 sequence is CASSYRDQETQYF. Here the CDR3 DNA reads TGTGCCAGCAGTTACAGGGACCAAGAGACCCAGTACTTC.

About this clonotype itself: Here the CDR3 omits its conserved ending phenylalanine or tryptophan, so a read error is the likely source. The chain carries TRBV5-1 and TRBJ2-7, with TRBD1 matching over 9 bases. The CDR3 contains 13 residues. CDR1 is SGHRS and CDR2 is YFSETQ in the germline V gene. The J segment lost 8 bases and the V segment lost 5 bases, leaving 8 bases of the junction unmatched. CDR3 region: CASSRDRVYKQYL. In DNA, the CDR3 is TGCGCCAGCAGTCGGGACAGGGTTTACAAGCAGTACTTA.

This clonotype was counted many times. The V and J genes are TRBV7-2 and TRBJ2-4; possibly TRBD1 for D (7 bases). Germline V CDR1 and CDR2: SGHTA, FQGNSA. V lost 2 bases to trimming and J lost 4 bases, with 12 bases between them. This CDR3 has 15 residues. The CDR3 sequence is CASSLSQGGKNIQYF. In nucleotides, the CDR3 is TGTGCCAGCAGCTTATCTCAGGGGGGAAAAAACATTCAGTACTTC.

This clonotype was recorded many times. The J gene is TRBJ1-2, the V gene TRBV4-1, with D perhaps TRBD1 (5 bases). Trimming removed 1 base at V and 0 bases at J, with 9 bases between. Germline lookup yields CDR1 MGHRA and CDR2 YSYEKL. The CDR3 contains 15 residues. The CDR3 DNA reads as TGCGCCAGCAGCCAAGTTTCGACAGCTAACTATGGCTACACCTTC. Its protein is CASSQVSTANYGYTF.

This clonotype has a count of ten or more. This chain links TRBV27 with TRBJ2-7; D unresolved. The V gene's germline CDR1 is MNHEY and CDR2 SMNVEV (reference sequence). V was cut by 5 bases and J by 4 bases, with 15 bases left in between. This CDR3 is 14 amino acids long. This chain's CDR3 is CASSPTPAEYEQYF. The CDR3 DNA sequence: TGTGCCAGCAGTCCCACCCCCGCGGAGTACGAGCAGTACTTC.

This clonotype was observed at least ten times. The V call is TRBV28, the J call TRBJ1-2; TRBD1 might be the D (6 bases). Germline V gives CDR1 MDHEN, CDR2 SYDVKM. Trimming removed 3 bases from V and 3 bases from J, with 11 bases in between. The CDR3 is 14 residues long. DNA of the CDR3: TGTGCCAGCAGTTTTTTCGGACAGTACTATGGCTACACCTTC. Amino acids: CASSFFGQYYGYTF.

This clonotype was picked up many times. The chain employs TRBV7-9 and TRBJ2-7; 9 bases are shared with TRBD1. Losses at the gene ends were 0 bases for V and 7 bases for J; bases not matched to a gene: 7. The CDR3 is 15 amino acids. Germline-derived CDR1 and CDR2 are SEHNR and FQNEAQ (reference sequence). The CDR3 DNA sequence: TGTGCCAGCAGCTTAGCCGGGACAGGGATCCGGGAGCAGTACTTC. Translation gives CASSLAGTGIREQYF.